This T cell receptor beta chain was sequenced in a study of spatial heterogeneity in lung cancer. Whole-study context: After resection, follow-up PBMC samples were sequenced when available, at a median of about two years later. General study results and limits: Whereas they appeared in blood less at follow-up, ubiquitous expanded tumor TCRs appeared there more at resection.

Described time point: blood at routine non-recurrence follow-up after resection. Whole RNA was taken from tumor, nontumor lung or frozen PBMC; it was then sequenced unsorted. The V and J ends lost 1 base and 3 bases respectively, with 12 bases between them. This CDR3 region has 15 residues. The germline CDR1 and CDR2 sequences are SEHNR and FQNEAQ (reference sequence). MiXCR, run by TCRdb on the 5' RACE reads, gives a single entry per CDR3 protein. The table lists around 110,000 distinct CDR3 sequences, roughly an eighth of them singletons, with 15% to 20% in the top ten. This clonotype was recorded at least ten times. Its antigen is currently unknown.

This TCR came from a male donor with early-stage non-small cell lung cancer. The chain carries TRBV7-9 and TRBJ2-5; no clear D. The sequencing used PBMCs, collected at follow-up. The CDR3 DNA is TGTGCCAGCAGCTTAGACCAGTCATATAAAGAGACCCAGTACTTC. Translating gives CASSLDQSYKETQYF.